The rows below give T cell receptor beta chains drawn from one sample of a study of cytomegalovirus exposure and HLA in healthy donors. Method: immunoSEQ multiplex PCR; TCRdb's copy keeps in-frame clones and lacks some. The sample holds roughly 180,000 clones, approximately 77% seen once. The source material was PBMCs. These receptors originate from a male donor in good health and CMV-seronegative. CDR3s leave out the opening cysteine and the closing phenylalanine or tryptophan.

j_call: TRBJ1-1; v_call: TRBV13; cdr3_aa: ASSQQGLGTEAF
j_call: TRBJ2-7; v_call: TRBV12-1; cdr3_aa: ASSFGPAGEYPSSCEQY
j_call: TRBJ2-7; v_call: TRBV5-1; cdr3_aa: ASSLVRQGGEQY
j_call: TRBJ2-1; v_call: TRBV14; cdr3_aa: ASSQAAGGSYNEQF
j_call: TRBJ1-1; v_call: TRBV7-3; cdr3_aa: ASSSGRGTNTEAF
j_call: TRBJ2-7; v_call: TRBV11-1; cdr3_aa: ASSPREVSYEQY
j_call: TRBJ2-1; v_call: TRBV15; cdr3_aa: ATSRDMAEQF
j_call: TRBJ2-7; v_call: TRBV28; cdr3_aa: ASSFSAGHYEQY
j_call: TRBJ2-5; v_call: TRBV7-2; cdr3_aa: ASRLPGSGGVETQY
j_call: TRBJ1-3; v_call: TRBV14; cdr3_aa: ASRIGGSGNTIY
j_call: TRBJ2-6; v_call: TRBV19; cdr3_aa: ATLADSRGPGANVLT
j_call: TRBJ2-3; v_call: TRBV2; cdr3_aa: ASSGTRGDADTQY
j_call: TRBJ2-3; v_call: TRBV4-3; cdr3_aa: ASSQDMAGVSHTQY
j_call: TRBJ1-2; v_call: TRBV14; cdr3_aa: ASSQGASYGYT
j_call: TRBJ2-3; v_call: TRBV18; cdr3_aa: ASSPPVSDTQY
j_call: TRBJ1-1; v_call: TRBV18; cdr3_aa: ASSPQGGQGAKAF
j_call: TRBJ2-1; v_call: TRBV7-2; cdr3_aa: ASSLGASGSYEQF
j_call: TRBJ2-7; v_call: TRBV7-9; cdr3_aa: ASSSRTAITYEQY
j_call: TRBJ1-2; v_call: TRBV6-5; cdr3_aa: ASSYLTGLEYGYT
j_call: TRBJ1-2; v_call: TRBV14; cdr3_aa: ASSQEGVSYGYT
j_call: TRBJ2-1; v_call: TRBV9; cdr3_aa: ASSLTPGQGGNEQF
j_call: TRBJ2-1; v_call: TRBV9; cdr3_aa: ASSEDKAYNEQF
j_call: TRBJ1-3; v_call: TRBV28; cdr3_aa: ASIAGNTIY
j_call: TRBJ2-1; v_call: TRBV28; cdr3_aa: ASSLLTGINEQF
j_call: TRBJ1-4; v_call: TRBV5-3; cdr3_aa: ARTEIHRGQFSNEKLF
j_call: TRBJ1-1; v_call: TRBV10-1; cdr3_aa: ASSERRDLRGTEAF
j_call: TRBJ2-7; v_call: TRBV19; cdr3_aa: ASALEGQAYYEQY
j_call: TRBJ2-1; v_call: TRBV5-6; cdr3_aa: ASSPAGGRNEQF
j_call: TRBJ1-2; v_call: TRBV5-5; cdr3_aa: ASSLVGQGANYGYT
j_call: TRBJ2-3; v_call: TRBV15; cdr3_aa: ATSRDLTGGTDTQY
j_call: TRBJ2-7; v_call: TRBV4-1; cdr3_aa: ASSQDENRGDYEQY
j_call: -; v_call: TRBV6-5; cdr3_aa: ASSGWVVWGYEQY